A selection of T cell receptor beta chains follows, all from one sample in a study of T cells in Graves' hyperthyroidism and ophthalmopathy. TCRdb reprocessed the multiplex PCR reads via MiXCR and lists one record per CDR3 protein. The repertoire consists of some 600,000 distinct CDR3 sequences, with around 13% occurring once and the leading ten covering under 7%. What was sequenced was blood. The receptors derive from a woman aged 25 to 39 with Graves' hyperthyroidism that later progressed to Graves' ophthalmopathy. Both conserved end residues are part of each CDR3. Fields, in order: J gene, CDR3 length, V gene, D gene, clone size, CDR3 protein, CDR3 DNA. D genes are given only for firm matches. Only part of the rows carry a size: once, few, many, or a class if the clone is expanded.

J: TRBJ2-1; length: 12; V: TRBV11-3; D: -; size: many; CDR3: CASTGTHNEQFF; DNA: TGTGCCAGCACGGGGACCCACAATGAGCAGTTCTTC
J: TRBJ2-2; length: 14; V: TRBV29-1; D: -; size: -; CDR3: CSVFDSLNTGELFF; DNA: TGCAGCGTTTTCGACTCACTGAACACCGGGGAGCTGTTTTTT
J: TRBJ2-5; length: 12; V: TRBV2; D: -; size: many; CDR3: CATLAESETQYF; DNA: TGTGCCACCCTGGCTGAATCGGAGACCCAGTACTTC
J: TRBJ1-5; length: 16; V: TRBV6-1; D: -; size: few; CDR3: CASFTGTPYSNQPQHF; DNA: TGTGCCAGTTTTACTGGGACACCCTATAGCAATCAGCCCCAGCATTTT
J: TRBJ1-4; length: 12; V: TRBV29-1; D: TRBD1; size: -; CDR3: CSVGTGAEKLFF; DNA: TGCAGCGTGGGGACAGGGGCCGAAAAACTGTTTTTT
J: TRBJ2-1; length: 13; V: TRBV14; D: -; size: few; CDR3: CASSLLWDNEQFF; DNA: TGTGCCAGCAGCCTACTATGGGACAATGAGCAGTTCTTC
J: TRBJ1-1; length: 12; V: TRBV7-3; D: -; size: many; CDR3: CASSLTGREAFF; DNA: TGTGCCAGCAGCTTAACAGGGCGTGAAGCTTTCTTT
J: TRBJ2-3; length: 14; V: TRBV12-3/TRBV12-4; D: -; size: many; CDR3: CASRYRASTDTQYF; DNA: TGTGCCAGCAGATACAGGGCATCCACAGATACGCAGTATTTT
J: TRBJ2-1; length: 20; V: TRBV7-9; D: TRBD2; size: many; CDR3: CASPSPGTSGRAGSRNEQFF; DNA: TGTGCCAGCCCCTCACCCGGGACTAGCGGGAGGGCCGGTTCCAGGAATGAGCAGTTCTTC
J: TRBJ2-3; length: 10; V: TRBV29-1; D: -; size: many; CDR3: CRISTDTQYF; DNA: TGCAGGATTTCCACAGATACGCAGTATTTT
J: TRBJ1-1; length: 14; V: TRBV6-4; D: -; size: -; CDR3: CASHSGQTDPEAFF; DNA: TGTGCCAGTCACTCCGGACAGACGGACCCTGAAGCTTTCTTT
J: TRBJ2-7; length: 14; V: TRBV12-3/TRBV12-4; D: -; size: many; CDR3: CASSRGIQGYEQYF; DNA: TGTGCCAGCAGTAGGGGAATACAGGGCTACGAGCAGTACTTC
J: TRBJ1-1; length: 14; V: TRBV12-3/TRBV12-4; D: -; size: many; CDR3: CASSLVGSEAEAFF; DNA: TGTGCCAGCAGTTTAGTAGGGTCGGAGGCTGAAGCTTTCTTT
J: TRBJ2-5; length: 17; V: TRBV7-9; D: TRBD2; size: -; CDR3: CASSLAGTSGIRETQYF; DNA: TGTGCCAGCAGCTTAGCGGGGACTAGCGGGATAAGGGAGACCCAGTACTTC
J: TRBJ2-3; length: 21; V: TRBV11-2; D: TRBD2; size: many; CDR3: CASSSPRVGTSGRRNTDTQYF; DNA: TGTGCCAGCAGCTCCCCCCGGGTAGGGACTAGCGGGAGAAGGAACACAGATACGCAGTATTTT
J: TRBJ2-3; length: 16; V: TRBV20-1; D: TRBD2; size: -; CDR3: CSAREASGIVTDTHYF; DNA: TGCAGTGCTAGAGAGGCTAGCGGGATCGTCACAGATACGCACTATTTT
J: TRBJ2-5; length: 13; V: TRBV2; D: -; size: many; CDR3: CASSGDLQETQYF; DNA: TGTGCCAGCAGTGGGGACCTTCAAGAGACCCAGTACTTC